One and the same sample provided the 20 T cell receptor beta chains below, sequenced in a study of blood T cell repertoires in COVID-19. The method was immunoSEQ multiplex PCR; TCRdb's version includes in-frame clones alone and lacks a portion of them. The data show about 51,000 clones, 75% to 90% seen once. Sequencing was done on a sample of peripheral blood. The receptors stem from a man aged 55 to 70 with acute or convalescent COVID-19.

The chain couples TRBV5-1 to TRBJ1-4, with unresolved D. Germline V gene sequence: CDR1 SGHRS, CDR2 YFSETQ. This CDR3 has 12 residues. Trimming removed 4 bases at V and 13 bases at J, with 14 bases between. The CDR3 DNA reads TGCGCCAGCAGCCCGGACCCCGGGAGACTGTTTTTT. It specifies CASSPDPGRLFF.

The chain employs TRBV15 and TRBJ2-7; a weak D match, TRBD2 (5 bases). V lost 3 bases to trimming and J lost 2 bases, with 11 bases between them. The CDR3 sequence is 14 residues long. Germline V gives CDR1 LNHNV, CDR2 YYDKDF (reference sequence). The CDR3 DNA reads TGTGCCACCAGCAGGTCGGGGAGCACCTACGAGCAGTACTTC. Encoded protein: CATSRSGSTYEQYF. Complete variable domain (other parts from reference TRBV15 and TRBJ2-7): DAMVIQNPRYQVTQFGKPVTLSCSQTLNHNVMYWYQQKSSQAPKLLFHYYDKDFNNEADTPDNFQSRRPNTSFCFLDIRSPGLGDTAMYLCATSRSGSTYEQYFGPGTRLTVT.

This chain joins TRBV20-1 and TRBJ2-5, with D possibly being TRBD2 (5 bases). CDR3 length equals 10 residues. V was trimmed by 6 bases and J by 10 bases, leaving 12 bases between them. CDR1 and CDR2 from the germline V gene are DFQATT and SNEGSKA (reference sequence). This CDR3 reads CSAVTRDQYF. Written as DNA, the CDR3 is TGCAGTGCCGTAACTAGGGACCAGTACTTC.

The J gene is TRBJ1-1, the V gene TRBV11-2; 9 bases agree with TRBD1. Germline CDR1 and CDR2: SGHAT and FQNNGV. The junction had 6 bases not matched to a gene; V was cut back by 6 bases and J by 10 bases. There are 12 residues in the CDR3. The DNA for the CDR3 is TGTGCCAGCAGTAACCCGGGACAGGGAGCTTTCTTT. Its protein product is CASSNPGQGAFF.

This rearrangement joins TRBV11-2 to TRBJ1-1; the match to TRBD1 covers 9 bases. Germline CDR1 SGHAT, CDR2 FQNNGV. The CDR3 spans 15 residues. V was pared by 8 bases and J by 1 base, with 8 bases of the junction left unmatched. The CDR3 DNA follows: TGTGCCAGCCGAAGACAGGGGGGGGCGAACACTGAAGCTTTCTTT. This translates into CASRRQGGANTEAFF.

The chain joins TRBV29-1 to TRBJ1-2, with TRBD1 matching over 7 bases. The CDR3 covers 11 residues. CDR1 is SQVTM and CDR2 is ANQGSEA in the germline V gene. Trimming cost V 5 bases and J 6 bases; bases outside gene matches: 3. In nucleotides, the CDR3 is TGCAGCGTTCAGGGGGTAGATGGCTACACCTTC. Amino acid sequence: CSVQGVDGYTF.

The chain uses TRBV11-2 and TRBJ2-1, with D possibly being TRBD2 (6 bases). The CDR3 covers 15 residues. The V gene's germline CDR1 is SGHAT and CDR2 FQNNGV. V was clipped by 2 bases and J by 7 bases, with 15 bases between them. CDR3: CASSLFATSFNEQFF. The CDR3 nucleotides are TGTGCCAGCAGCTTATTTGCTACTAGCTTTAATGAGCAGTTCTTC.

The V and J genes are TRBV5-6 and TRBJ2-6, with D maybe TRBD1 (5 bases). The CDR3 totals 15 residues. V lost 4 bases and J 0 bases, leaving 8 bases between the germline ends. Germline lookup yields CDR1 SGHDT and CDR2 YYEEEE. CDR3 residues: CASSPGYSGANVLTF. CDR3 DNA sequence: TGTGCCAGCAGCCCAGGGTACTCTGGGGCCAACGTCCTGACTTTC. Using reference TRBV5-6 and TRBJ2-6 for the parts outside the CDR3, the full variable domain is DAGVTQSPTHLIKTRGQQVTLRCSPKSGHDTVSWYQQALGQGPQFIFQYYEEEERQRGNFPDRFSGHQFPNYSSELNVNALLLGDSALYLCASSPGYSGANVLTFGAGSRLTVL.

The chain couples TRBV5-1 to TRBJ2-5; 9 nucleotides agree with TRBD2. The germline gives CDR1 SGHRS, CDR2 YFSETQ. V dropped 4 bases and J dropped 13; count of bases not matched to a gene: 8. The CDR3 runs 12 residues. CDR3 nucleotides: TGCGCCAGCAGCCCCCAGGGTAGCGGGGGGTACTTC. It is translated as CASSPQGSGGYF.

This clone is deemed medium-sized. The chain uses TRBV15 and TRBJ2-7, with D possibly TRBD2 on 6 matching bases. The V and J ends lost 3 bases and 4 bases respectively, with 16 bases between them. The CDR3 is 15 amino acids. Germline V gives CDR1 LNHNV, CDR2 YYDKDF (reference sequence). This CDR3 is CATSSARGGRYEQYF. The DNA of the CDR3 is TGTGCCACCAGCAGCGCCCGGGGTGGGAGGTACGAGCAGTACTTC.

This clone has a single count. This rearrangement joins TRBV10-1 to TRBJ2-5; 10 nucleotides line up with TRBD2. The CDR3 covers 16 residues. With V trimmed by 4 bases and J by 3 bases, 8 bases remained unmatched. From germline, CDR1 is WNHNN and CDR2 SYGVQD (reference sequence). CDR3 protein: CASSVGIAGGEETQYF. The DNA of the CDR3 is TGCGCCAGCAGTGTCGGGATAGCGGGGGGCGAAGAGACCCAGTACTTC.

The chain carries TRBV7-9 and TRBJ1-2, with 12 bases matching TRBD1. V gave up 4 bases and J gave up 8 bases; unmatched junction bases: 14. Germline CDR1 SEHNR, CDR2 FQNEAQ (reference sequence). The CDR3 covers 17 residues. The CDR3 DNA follows: TGTGCCAGCAGCTCGGGACAGGGGGCGAGGAGGTCGGAGGGCTACACCTTC. Protein: CASSSGQGARRSEGYTF. The variable domain in full, completed from reference TRBV7-9 and TRBJ1-2, reads DTGVSQNPRHKITKRGQNVTFRCDPISEHNRLYWYRQTLGQGPEFLTYFQNEAQLEKSRLLSDRFSAERPKGSFSTLEIQRTEQGDSAMYLCASSSGQGARRSEGYTFGSGTRLTVV.

There are a few counts of this clone. J is TRBJ1-5 and V is TRBV2, with unresolved D. Trimming left V 5 bases short and J 3 bases short, with 11 bases between. The CDR3 is 14 residues long. Germline CDR1 is SNHLY and CDR2 is FYNNEI. CDR3 in amino acids: CASSRSGSNQPQHF. The CDR3 coding sequence is TGTGCCAGCAGTCGCTCCGGGTCCAATCAGCCCCAGCATTTT.

The chain joins TRBV7-2 to TRBJ2-7; TRBD2 aligns across 8 bases. Looked up from germline, CDR1 is SGHTA and CDR2 is FQGNSA. The CDR3 is 17 amino acids. With V trimmed by 0 bases and J by 4 bases, 11 bases remained unmatched. The DNA for the CDR3 is TGTGCCAGCAGCTTAGCCCCTTCGCGAGCGGGAGCGTACGAGCAGTACTTC. The encoded protein is CASSLAPSRAGAYEQYF.

The CDR3 protein is CASSYLGRASYEQYF. CDR3 DNA: TGTGCCAGCAGTTACCTGGGCAGGGCCTCCTACGAGCAGTACTTC. The chain joins TRBV6-2 or TRBV6-3 to TRBJ2-7, with a weak D call TRBD1 (5 bases). CDR1 is MNHEY and CDR2 is SVGEGT in the germline V gene. CDR3 length: 15 residues. V was trimmed by 2 bases and J by 0 bases, leaving 11 bases between them.

This clone has only a few counts. The V and J genes are TRBV27 and TRBJ2-7; 7 positions agree with TRBD1. V was clipped by 6 bases and J by 2 bases; unmatched bases: 7. Germline V gene lookup returns CDR1 MNHEY and CDR2 SMNVEV (reference sequence). This CDR3 is 14 amino acids long. This CDR3 is CASSPGQTTYEQYF. In nucleotides, the CDR3 is TGTGCCAGCAGCCCGGGACAGACCACCTACGAGCAGTACTTC.

This clone was seen just once. The chain recombines TRBV19 with TRBJ2-7; D is possibly TRBD2 (5 bases). CDR3 length equals 11 residues. Germline V lookup: CDR1 LNHDA, CDR2 SQIVND (reference sequence). V lost 6 bases, J lost 3 bases, and 6 bases lay in between. CDR3 sequence: CASRAGYEQYF. The CDR3 nucleotides are TGTGCCAGTAGGGCGGGCTACGAGCAGTACTTC.

The rearrangement links TRBV10-2 to TRBJ2-1; D is possibly TRBD2 (6 bases). The CDR3 has 13 amino acids. The V gene's germline CDR1 is WSHSY and CDR2 SAAADI. The V end was cut by 4 bases, the J end by 5 bases, with 9 bases between. In nucleotides, the CDR3 is TGCGCCAGCAGTGTGGGGGGAGACAATGAGCAGTTCTTC. Protein: CASSVGGDNEQFF.

This clone has just a few counts. The chain is built from TRBV6-1 and TRBJ2-5; D might be TRBD2 (6 bases). Trimming removed 2 bases at V and 8 bases at J, with 21 bases between. Germline V CDR1 and CDR2: MNHNS, SASEGT. The CDR3 length is 16 residues. The CDR3 loop is CASSESAGLPLATQYF. The DNA of the CDR3 is TGTGCCAGCAGTGAATCGGCGGGACTTCCTTTGGCAACCCAGTACTTC.

The chain joins TRBV2 to TRBJ1-6; D possibly corresponds to TRBD1 (6 bases). From germline, CDR1 is SNHLY and CDR2 FYNNEI. V was cut by 10 bases and J by 5 bases, with 15 bases left in between. This CDR3 region has 14 residues. The DNA for the CDR3 is TGTGCCACTGGGGGCGGTGCCGATAATTCACCCCTCCACTTT. Translating gives CATGGGADNSPLHF. Combining the CDR3 with reference TRBV2 and TRBJ1-6 gives the whole variable domain EPEVTQTPSHQVTQMGQEVILRCVPISNHLYFYWYRQILGQKVEFLVSFYNNEISEKSEIFDDQFSVERPDGSNFTLKIRSTKLEDSAMYFCATGGGADNSPLHFGNGTRLTVT.